These 6 T cell receptor beta chains share one sample of origin, sequenced in a study of cytomegalovirus exposure and HLA in healthy donors. It was with 60 Vbeta and 13 Jbeta primers that the PCR ran. Libraries were prepared by immunoSEQ multiplex PCR; TCRdb keeps only in-frame clonotypes and omits some of them. The data contain some 120,000 clones, 82% of them seen just once; the ten biggest clones take up roughly 1.5%. The sequenced sample consisted of PBMCs. The source of these receptors is a woman under 30 in good health and CMV-seronegative.

CDR3 DNA: TGTGCCAGCAGCTCGGGACAGGGGTACTACGAGCAGTACTTC. Encoded protein: CASSSGQGYYEQYF. The chain has TRBV7-9 and TRBJ2-7; 10 bases line up with TRBD1. The CDR3 length is 14 residues. Germline V CDR1 and CDR2: SEHNR, FQNEAQ (reference sequence). After removal of 4 bases from V and 3 bases from J, the junction contained 3 bases not matched to a gene. The entire variable domain, with the rest obtained from reference TRBV7-9 and TRBJ2-7, is as follows: DTGVSQNPRHKITKRGQNVTFRCDPISEHNRLYWYRQTLGQGPEFLTYFQNEAQLEKSRLLSDRFSAERPKGSFSTLEIQRTEQGDSAMYLCASSSGQGYYEQYFGPGTRLTVT.

The chain carries TRBV19 and TRBJ1-6; TRBD1 aligns across 7 bases. The CDR3 covers 16 residues. Germline values: CDR1 LNHDA, CDR2 SQIVND (reference sequence). V lost 5 bases, J lost 7 bases, and 11 bases stayed unmatched. CDR3 in amino acids: CASSFHRGRRNSPLHF. CDR3 sequence (DNA): TGTGCCAGTAGTTTCCACAGGGGAAGAAGGAATTCACCCCTCCACTTT.

This chain uses TRBV6-4 with TRBJ1-4, with TRBD1 matching over 10 bases. J was trimmed by 2 bases and V by 0 bases; bases with no gene match: 6. The CDR3 extends over 18 amino acids. Per germline, CDR1 MRHNA and CDR2 SNTAGT. CDR3 sequence: CASSDSRDRGETNEKLFF. CDR3 DNA sequence: TGTGCCAGCAGTGACTCTAGGGACAGGGGAGAGACTAATGAAAAACTGTTTTTT.

This clone has more than one count but fewer than ten. The V and J genes are TRBV6-1 and TRBJ2-6; 10 bases are shared with TRBD1. J was trimmed by 0 bases and V by 0 bases; bases with no gene match: 5. CDR3 length equals 19 residues. From germline, CDR1 is MNHNS and CDR2 SASEGT. The CDR3 loop reads CASSEAFGQGGSGANVLTF. The CDR3 DNA reads as TGTGCCAGCAGTGAAGCGTTCGGACAGGGGGGCTCTGGGGCCAACGTCCTGACTTTC.

The chain employs TRBV19 and TRBJ1-1; TRBD1 aligns across 8 bases. Germline V gene sequence: CDR1 LNHDA, CDR2 SQIVND (reference sequence). Germline trimming cut 7 bases from V and 5 bases from J; bases unmatched to any gene: 9. The CDR3 is 14 residues long. DNA of the CDR3: TGTGCCAGTACCCTCCAGGGGGCTCGGACTGAAGCTTTCTTT. Its protein is CASTLQGARTEAFF.

This clone was recorded once. The chain uses TRBV7-8 and TRBJ1-1; D might be TRBD1 (6 bases). The CDR3 totals 15 residues. The V end was cut by 5 bases, the J end by 3 bases, with 16 bases between. The V gene's germline CDR1 is SGHVS and CDR2 FQNEAQ. This chain's CDR3 is CASSTRGGGDTEAFF. The CDR3 DNA follows: TGTGCCAGCAGCACCCGGGGAGGGGGGGACACTGAAGCTTTCTTT.